These 15 T cell receptor beta chains were sequenced from one sample in a study of T cell responses to AZD1222 COVID-19 vaccine. Data came from immunoSEQ multiplex PCR; TCRdb stores just in-frame clones and leaves some out. The data show about 83,000 clones, over 75% seen once. The sample here was peripheral blood, taken on day 0 of MenACWY control vaccination. The receptors here all came from an adult in good health.

The chain uses TRBV10-3 and TRBJ2-5; the D gene is possibly TRBD2 (6 bases). V was cut by 6 bases and J by 2 bases, with 10 bases left in between. The CDR3 extends over 13 amino acids. Germline CDR1 ENHRY, CDR2 SYGVKD. The CDR3 DNA reads TGTGCCATCAGGGGGACTTATCAAGAGACCCAGTACTTC. Translation: CAIRGTYQETQYF.

The chain joins TRBV28 to TRBJ1-2; maybe TRBD1 (5 bases). CDR3 length: 12 amino acids. Germline CDR1 and CDR2: MDHEN and SYDVKM. With 6 bases removed from V and 5 bases from J, the gap between germline ends came to 10 bases. The CDR3 here is CASRTQAYGYTF. The CDR3 region has the DNA TGTGCCAGCAGGACACAGGCGTATGGCTACACCTTC.

This chain connects TRBV5-6 to TRBJ2-1; 10 positions match TRBD2. Germline V gene sequence: CDR1 SGHDT, CDR2 YYEEEE. The V segment lost 7 bases and the J segment 7 bases; nucleotides outside the gene matches: 5. The CDR3 is made up of 13 amino acids. CDR3 coding DNA: TGTGCCAGCGCAGCGGGAGGGGTTAATGAGCAGTTCTTC. This codes for CASAAGGVNEQFF.

The chain uses TRBV27 and TRBJ2-1, with TRBD1 matching over 12 bases. Trimming took 5 bases from V and 6 from J; bases not matched to a gene: 5. CDR3 length: 15 amino acids. Germline V CDR1 and CDR2: MNHEY, SMNVEV (reference sequence). Here the CDR3 DNA reads TGTGCCAGCAGTCCCGGGACAGGGGGCTTCAATGAGCAGTTCTTC. It specifies CASSPGTGGFNEQFF.

The chain links TRBV9 to TRBJ1-1; D is uncertain. The germline gives CDR1 SGDLS, CDR2 YYNGEE. CDR3 size: 10 residues. Deletions cut 3 bases from V and 11 bases from J, with 8 bases between. In DNA form, the CDR3 reads TGTGCCAGCAGCGGGCCGTCGGCTTTCTTT. It encodes CASSGPSAFF.

This clone was counted once. The J gene is TRBJ2-1, the V gene TRBV7-7; no reliable D call. This CDR3 has 11 residues. Germline CDR1 reads SSHAT; CDR2 reads FNYEAQ (reference sequence). V was clipped by 5 bases and J by 10 bases, with 9 bases between them. This CDR3 is CASSPRGEQFF. Here the CDR3 DNA reads TGTGCCAGCAGCCCCCGTGGAGAGCAGTTCTTC.

This clone was counted once. This CDR3 is CASSQESQGDTEAFF. In DNA, the CDR3 is TGCGCCAGCAGCCAAGAGTCACAGGGCGACACTGAAGCTTTCTTT. The chain has TRBV4-3 and TRBJ1-1, with D maybe TRBD1 (6 bases). Trimming stripped 0 bases from V and 3 bases from J, with 11 bases between. The CDR3 loop spans 15 amino acids. Looked up from germline, CDR1 is LGHNA and CDR2 is YSLEER.

The V gene is TRBV4-1, the J gene TRBJ1-4; 7 bases are shared with TRBD1. Germline values: CDR1 MGHRA, CDR2 YSYEKL. This CDR3 is built from 15 residues. After removal of 3 bases from V and 6 bases from J, the junction contained 7 bases not matched to a gene. CDR3 nucleotides: TGCGCCAGCAGCCACCTGGCCCAGGGGGATGAAAAACTGTTTTTT. Protein sequence: CASSHLAQGDEKLFF.

The chain carries TRBV4-1 and TRBJ1-1, with D tentatively TRBD1 (6 bases). Between the trimmed V and J ends, which lost 3 bases and 4 bases, there was a span of 18 bases. Germline V gene sequence: CDR1 MGHRA, CDR2 YSYEKL. The CDR3 runs to 16 residues. The DNA for the CDR3 is TGCGCCAGCAGCCAGGGGACATCAGTTCTGTTCACTGAAGCTTTCTTT. Translated: CASSQGTSVLFTEAFF.

This rearrangement joins TRBV6-5 to TRBJ2-7; D is perhaps TRBD1 (6 bases). The CDR3 extends over 14 amino acids. CDR1 is MNHEY, CDR2 SVGAGI, per germline. Trimming stripped 7 bases from V and 1 base from J, with 14 bases between. CDR3 sequence reads: CASIEYDRSYEQYF. CDR3 coding DNA: TGTGCCAGCATCGAATACGACAGGTCCTACGAGCAGTACTTC.

V usage is TRBV9 and J usage is TRBJ2-5, with 9 bases fitting TRBD1. The V segment lost 4 bases and the J segment 3 bases; nucleotides outside the gene matches: 4. CDR1 SGDLS and CDR2 YYNGEE come from the germline V gene. The CDR3 loop spans 14 amino acids. CDR3 sequence: CASSSRTGEETQYF. CDR3 sequence (DNA): TGTGCCAGCAGCTCACGGACAGGGGAAGAGACCCAGTACTTC.

V gene TRBV6-5 combines with J gene TRBJ2-7; TRBD2 might be the D (6 bases). This CDR3 comprises 13 residues. Germline V gives CDR1 MNHEY, CDR2 SVGAGI. V gave up 5 bases and J gave up 3 bases, with 11 bases separating them. In nucleotides, the CDR3 is TGTGCCAGCAGTCCGGAGGGTCTCTACGAGCAGTACTTC. Translating gives CASSPEGLYEQYF.

The chain employs TRBV6-5 and TRBJ2-2; D gene unclear. The CDR3 spans 11 residues. Germline V gives CDR1 MNHEY, CDR2 SVGAGI. Trimming removed 2 bases from V and 14 bases from J, with 9 bases in between. The CDR3 region has the DNA TGTGCCAGCAGTTACGGCCACCTTCTGTTTTTT. Protein: CASSYGHLLFF.

J is TRBJ1-5 and V is TRBV2; D is perhaps TRBD1 (5 bases). CDR1 and CDR2 (germline): SNHLY, FYNNEI. Trimming pared 6 bases from V and 5 bases from J, leaving 14 bases between. The CDR3 consists of 14 residues. CDR3 residues: CASRGTGIHQPQHF. In DNA form, the CDR3 reads TGTGCCAGCAGGGGTACAGGTATTCATCAGCCCCAGCATTTT.

The chain is built from TRBV7-2 and TRBJ2-6, with a tentative D call TRBD1 (6 bases). V lost 5 bases and J 4 bases, leaving 12 bases between the germline ends. The germline V gene has CDR1 SGHTA and CDR2 FQGNSA. The CDR3 runs to 15 residues. CDR3 loop: CASSKQGSGANVLTF. The DNA of the CDR3 is TGTGCCAGCAGCAAACAGGGATCCGGGGCCAACGTCCTGACTTTC.